This record covers a single T cell receptor beta chain. What it binds is not known. Assay: immunoSEQ multiplex PCR; the TCRdb copy retains only in-frame clones and omits some. The repertoire holds 80,000 to 100,000 clones, with approximately 88% as singletons. This CDR3 contains 15 residues. V was trimmed by 7 bases and J by 3 bases, leaving 15 bases between them. Germline V gene data show CDR1 as SEHNR and CDR2 as FQNEAQ (reference sequence). The entry originates in a study of OX40 agonist ivuxolimab in advanced cancers. At the level of the study: Ivuxolimab was administered intravenously to patients at 0.01 to 10 mg/kg every 2 weeks. Study-wide points: In CD8+ T cells, expanded clones were on average more numerous than in CD4+.

This chain joins TRBV7-9 and TRBJ2-2; the D gene is possibly TRBD1 (5 bases). The sequencing here drew on CD4+ or CD8+ T cells sorted from blood, taken in a trial of the OX40 agonist ivuxolimab. This TCR came from an adult with an advanced solid tumor such as melanoma, head and neck, liver or kidney cancer. CDR3 DNA sequence: TGTGCCAGCACCCAAAGGCAGGGCGACACCGGGGAGCTGTTTTTT. Its translation: CASTQRQGDTGELFF.